The rows below give T cell receptor beta chains drawn from one sample of a study of blood T cell repertoires in COVID-19. Here immunoSEQ multiplex PCR was the method, and the copy in TCRdb shows in-frame clones only, minus some. Of some 130,000 clones in the sample, 75% to 90% are singletons; the top ten hold roughly 3.9%. Sequencing was carried out using peripheral blood. The receptors originated from a man aged 55 to 70 with COVID-19, enrolled during active disease. Both conserved end residues are part of each CDR3. D genes are given only for firm matches. Expanded clones are given a class, and other clones once, few, many or no size at all.

>TRBJ1-2|NA|TRBV6-6|NA
TGTGCCAGCATCCAAGTTGGCGGCTATGGCTACACCTTC
CASIQVGGYGYTF
>TRBJ1-6|NA|TRBV12-5|NA
TGTGCTAGTGGTTTGGACGGGGTTGGGTCACCCCTCCACTTT
CASGLDGVGSPLHF
>TRBJ2-1|once|TRBV24-1|TRBD1
TGTGCCACCAGTGATTTCGCCACCTCCCCGGGACAGGTTTTCAATGAGCAGTTCTTC
CATSDFATSPGQVFNEQFF
>TRBJ1-5|NA|TRBV30|NA
TGTGCCTGGAGGGGGGGGGCTGAGAATCAGCCCCAGCATTTT
CAWRGGAENQPQHF
>TRBJ1-6|NA|TRBV27|TRBD1
TGTGCCAGCAGGTTGGGACAGGGGCTTGGGCCCCTCCACTTT
CASRLGQGLGPLHF
>TRBJ2-7|NA|TRBV20-1|TRBD1
TGCAGTGCTAGTGATCGGACAGGGCTCTCCTACGAGCAGTACTTC
CSASDRTGLSYEQYF
>TRBJ2-2|NA|TRBV6-2/TRBV6-3|TRBD1
TGTGCCAGCAGTTACCTACTTGGACAGGGGGAAACCGGGGAGCTGTTTTTT
CASSYLLGQGETGELFF
>TRBJ1-2|NA|TRBV30|NA
TGTGCCTGGAGAGGGGTTCATGGCTACACCTTC
CAWRGVHGYTF
>TRBJ1-1|NA|TRBV12-3/TRBV12-4|NA
TGTGCCAGCAGCGGGGAGTTGGGCACTGAAGCTTTCTTT
CASSGELGTEAFF
>TRBJ2-5|NA|TRBV5-1|NA
TGCGCCAGCAGCTATAGCGGAGAAGAGACCCAGTACTTC
CASSYSGEETQYF
>TRBJ1-5|NA|TRBV7-8|NA
TGTGCCAGCAGCCCCGGGGACTCACTGGGGCCCCAGCATTTT
CASSPGDSLGPQHF
>TRBJ2-5|NA|TRBV12-3/TRBV12-4|NA
TGTGCCAGCAGTTTTGTCCCGGGGACCCAGTACTTC
CASSFVPGTQYF
>TRBJ1-1|NA|TRBV5-1|NA
TGCGCCAGCAGCTTGACAACCATGAACACTGAAGCTTTCTTT
CASSLTTMNTEAFF
>TRBJ2-5|few|TRBV7-9|NA
TGTGCCAGCAGCGCCAACCTCAGGGAAGGAGAGACCCAGTACTTC
CASSANLREGETQYF
>TRBJ1-5|NA|TRBV6-6|NA
TGTGCCAGCAGTTACCCCGGCGGGGGGAAGCAAGCCCAGCATTTT
CASSYPGGGKQAQHF
>TRBJ1-5|NA|TRBV5-4|NA
TGTGCCAGCAGCTTGCAGGGCCCCAATCAGCCCCAGCATTTT
CASSLQGPNQPQHF
>TRBJ2-2|NA|TRBV7-8|NA
TGTGCCAGCAGCTTAAGGAGGGGAGACACCGGGGAGCTGTTTTTT
CASSLRRGDTGELFF
>TRBJ1-6|once|TRBV3-1/TRBV3-2|TRBD1
TGTGCCAGCAGGGTACAGGGGGCTAGGCATTCACCCCTCCACTTT
CASRVQGARHSPLHF
>TRBJ1-6|NA|TRBV19|TRBD1
TGTGCCAGTAGGGACAGGAGTTTGCCCCTCCACTTT
CASRDRSLPLHF
>TRBJ1-2|few|TRBV29-1|TRBD1
TGCAGCGTTGAGAGGGACAGGGGCTATGGCTACACCTTC
CSVERDRGYGYTF
>TRBJ2-5|few|TRBV7-2|TRBD2
TGTGCCAGCAGCTGGGGACTAGCGGGGGGGCTAGAGACCCAGTACTTC
CASSWGLAGGLETQYF
>TRBJ2-7|NA|TRBV4-3|NA
TGCGCCAGCAGCCAAGACTGGAGATCCTACGAGCAGTACTTC
CASSQDWRSYEQYF
>TRBJ1-6|NA|TRBV5-8|NA
TGTGCCAGCAGCTTGGGGACATTTCCCAGCTCCTATAATTCACCCCTCCACTTT
CASSLGTFPSSYNSPLHF
>TRBJ1-2|once|TRBV7-2|NA
TGTGCCAGCAGCGCAATCAGCTATGGCTACACCTTC
CASSAISYGYTF
>TRBJ1-3|NA|TRBV7-8|NA
TGTGCCAGCAGCTTAAACAGGGTCTCTGGAAACACCATATATTTT
CASSLNRVSGNTIYF
>TRBJ2-3|NA|TRBV7-3|TRBD1
TGTGCCAGCAGCTTAACTGGTGGCAGGGGGACAGATACGCAGTATTTT
CASSLTGGRGTDTQYF
>TRBJ2-1|NA|TRBV10-3|NA
TGTGCCATTTCCTTCTCTGGACAAGGCTACAATGAGCAGTTCTTC
CAISFSGQGYNEQFF
>TRBJ2-7|NA|TRBV20-1|NA
TGCAGTGCTGGTGACAGGATCTACGAGCAGTACTTC
CSAGDRIYEQYF
>TRBJ1-2|NA|TRBV7-2|NA
TGTGCCAGCAGCTTAGGGGCCCACTATGGCTACACCTTC
CASSLGAHYGYTF
>TRBJ2-5|NA|TRBV19|TRBD2
TGTGCCAGTAGTATAGAGGCTAGCGGGCTCCAAGAGACCCAGTACTTC
CASSIEASGLQETQYF
>TRBJ2-5|NA|TRBV7-8|TRBD2
TGTGCCAGCAGCCCGCCCATGAGGACTAGCGGGGGGAAGGAGACCCAGTACTTC
CASSPPMRTSGGKETQYF
>TRBJ1-3|once|TRBV5-4|NA
TGTGCCAGCAGCTTGAGAAGTAGCCCCAGCTCTGGAAACACCATATATTTT
CASSLRSSPSSGNTIYF
>TRBJ2-3|NA|TRBV3-1/TRBV3-2|TRBD2
TGTGCCAGCAGTCCTCACCCCGAAGGGGGACTAGCGGGGGGAGTTACGCAGTATTTT
CASSPHPEGGLAGGVTQYF